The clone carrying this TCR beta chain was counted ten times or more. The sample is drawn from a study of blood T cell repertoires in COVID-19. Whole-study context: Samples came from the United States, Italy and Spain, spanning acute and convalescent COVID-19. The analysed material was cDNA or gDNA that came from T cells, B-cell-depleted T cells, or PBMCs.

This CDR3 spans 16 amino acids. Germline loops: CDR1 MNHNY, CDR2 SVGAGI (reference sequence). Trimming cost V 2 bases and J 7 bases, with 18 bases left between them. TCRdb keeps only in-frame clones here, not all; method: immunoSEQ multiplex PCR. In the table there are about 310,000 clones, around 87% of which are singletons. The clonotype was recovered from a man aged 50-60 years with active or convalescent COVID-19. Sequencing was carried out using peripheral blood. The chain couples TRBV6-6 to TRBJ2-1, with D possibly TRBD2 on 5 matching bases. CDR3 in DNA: TGTGCCAGCAGTTACCCGCCGGGGATCGGAGATAATGAGCAGTTCTTC. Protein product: CASSYPPGIGDNEQFF.